This T cell receptor beta chain was recovered during a study of monozygotic twins with inflammatory bowel disease. Findings and limits, study-wide: Other individuals had fewer clonotypes in common with IBD patients than with healthy twins, especially with disease activity.

The CDR3 covers 15 residues. The germline V gene has CDR1 LGHNA and CDR2 YNFKEQ. Every sample had its cDNA made across eight separate reactions. Following a re-call of the 5' RACE reads, TCRdb has one entry per CDR3 protein and lacks DNA. Its table records approximately 400,000 distinct CDR3 sequences. Concerning this clonotype itself: The antigen remains unidentified.

The source material was blood. This rearrangement joins TRBV4-2 to TRBJ2-3. This clonotype was obtained from a human donor with ulcerative colitis or Crohn's disease, or a healthy co-twin of an affected twin (not recorded which). CDR3 residues: CASSHASSGTDTQYF.